This passage covers 4 T cell receptor beta chains from one sample sequenced in a study of CD8+ T cells in alopecia areata. Treatment reported: oral pan-JAK inhibitor, 5-10 mg twice daily. As the sequencing template, cDNA was produced by extracting RNA and reverse transcribing it. TCRdb's table, derived via immunoSEQ multiplex PCR, lists solely in-frame clones and lacks some. The sample records under 350,000 clones, 58% being singletons. This specimen was CD4+ T cells sorted from blood, taken at week 24, from a patient treated with tofacitinib. Source of these receptors: a human donor with alopecia areata.

V usage is TRBV9 and J usage is TRBJ2-4; weak D call: TRBD2 (6 bases). V was cut by 4 bases and J by 2 bases, with 10 bases left in between. The CDR3 runs to 14 residues. Germline values: CDR1 SGDLS, CDR2 YYNGEE. CDR3: CASSTGGSKNIQYF. The CDR3 coding sequence is TGTGCCAGCAGCACCGGGGGATCCAAAAACATTCAGTACTTC.

This clone has more than one count but fewer than ten. V gene TRBV19 combines with J gene TRBJ1-4, with D maybe TRBD1 (6 bases). The CDR3 runs 15 residues. Trimming cost V 5 bases and J 8 bases, with 18 bases left between them. CDR1 LNHDA and CDR2 SQIVND come from the germline V gene (reference sequence). The CDR3 coding sequence is TGTGCCAGTAGTGCCTTGACAGGCTCCGGCGAAAAACTGTTTTTT. Its protein is CASSALTGSGEKLFF. Based on the CDR3 plus reference TRBV19 and TRBJ1-4, the full variable domain is DGGITQSPKYLFRKEGQNVTLSCEQNLNHDAMYWYRQDPGQGLRLIYYSQIVNDFQKGDIAEGYSVSREKKESFPLTVTSAQKNPTAFYLCASSALTGSGEKLFFGSGTQLSVL.

This chain joins TRBV5-6 and TRBJ2-7, with 11 bases that match TRBD1. Per the germline V gene, CDR1 is SGHDT and CDR2 is YYEEEE. The J segment lost 6 bases and the V segment lost 4 bases, leaving 6 bases of the junction unmatched. The CDR3 extends over 14 amino acids. The CDR3 DNA is TGTGCCAGCAGCCCGGACAGGGGGCAGGGCGAGCAGTACTTC. This encodes CASSPDRGQGEQYF.

The chain employs TRBV29-1 and TRBJ1-1; D is ambiguous. Trimming stripped 4 bases from V and 0 bases from J, with 6 bases between. The germline CDR1 and CDR2 sequences are SQVTM and ANQGSEA. This CDR3 contains 12 residues. CDR3 in amino acids: CSVGRMNTEAFF. The CDR3 DNA follows: TGCAGCGTTGGCCGGATGAACACTGAAGCTTTCTTT.